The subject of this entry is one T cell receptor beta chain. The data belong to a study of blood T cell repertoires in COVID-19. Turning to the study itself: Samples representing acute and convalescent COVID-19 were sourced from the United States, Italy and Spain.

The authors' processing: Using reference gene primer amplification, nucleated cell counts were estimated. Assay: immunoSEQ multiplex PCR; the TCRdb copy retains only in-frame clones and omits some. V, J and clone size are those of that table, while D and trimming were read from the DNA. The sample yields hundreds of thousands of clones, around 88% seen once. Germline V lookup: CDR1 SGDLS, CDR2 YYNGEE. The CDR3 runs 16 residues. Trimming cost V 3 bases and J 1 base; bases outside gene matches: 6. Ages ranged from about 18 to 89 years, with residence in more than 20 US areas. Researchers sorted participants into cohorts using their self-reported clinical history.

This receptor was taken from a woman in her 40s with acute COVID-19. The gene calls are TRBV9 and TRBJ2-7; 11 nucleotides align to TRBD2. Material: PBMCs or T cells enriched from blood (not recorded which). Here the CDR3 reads CASSAGGLAGSYEQYF. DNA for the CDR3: TGTGCCAGCAGCGCAGGAGGACTAGCGGGTTCCTACGAGCAGTACTTC. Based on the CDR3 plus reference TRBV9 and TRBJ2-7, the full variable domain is DSGVTQTPKHLITATGQRVTLRCSPRSGDLSVYWYQQSLDQGLQFLIQYYNGEERAKGNILERFSAQQFPDLHSELNLSSLELGDSALYFCASSAGGLAGSYEQYFGPGTRLTVT.